The source of this T cell receptor (beta chain) is a study of response to subunit inactivated influenza vaccine (dated by TCRdb to 2016 to 2019). Regarding the complete study: Deep quantitative profiling of the T cell receptor repertoire was used in the study to follow responses to a trivalent subunit inactivated influenza vaccine.

Points the paper makes about the study in general: The authors proposed that each seasonal influenza vaccination may bring in only a limited number of new T cells.

Trimmed from V: 4 bases; trimmed from J: 7 bases; junction bases lacking a gene match: 4. The CDR3 runs 14 residues from the cysteine to the phenylalanine. CDR3 DNA is the only sequence kept; it has 42 bases, read in frame from the first base. The germline V gene sets CDR1 to SGHNT and CDR2 to YENEEA. Libraries came from RT-PCR. Sequencing was performed on an Illumina HiSeq 2500. The public reads were reprocessed in TCRdb via fastp at Q25 and MiXCR, keeping in-frame beta chains. Rows are combined by CDR3 protein, so each entry shows the most common genes and DNA. Within this sample are hundreds of thousands of distinct CDR3 sequences, with about 15% of them counted one time only. Around 7.3% of the sample rests with the top ten. This clonotype was detected a few times. It has no known antigen specificity. Base qualities are not at hand, and no much larger clone is one base apart.

The chain joins TRBV11-3 to TRBJ2-2, with 9 central nucleotides matching TRBD1. The TCR sequence derives from a man aged 45-65 years who received an inactivated influenza vaccine. Donor details come from another sample of the same person, matched by shared clones. This sample comprised PBMCs from blood, obtained approximately 15 days before vaccination. The encoded CDR3 is CASSYDRGGGELFF. The DNA reads TGTGCCAGCAGCTACGACAGGGGGGGCGGGGAGCTGTTTTTT.